This T cell receptor (beta chain) is drawn from a study of blood T cell repertoires in COVID-19. In the study's own analysis: Amplification of reference gene primers was used by the study to estimate nucleated cell counts. This table comes from immunoSEQ multiplex PCR, and its TCRdb copy is limited to in-frame clones, with some not included. Clone size and the V and J calls come from that table; the DNA yielded D and trimming. This sample has about 30,000 clones, with roughly 65% found just once. This clone appeared many times. This CDR3 spans 14 amino acids. The sample consisted of peripheral blood. The chain combines TRBV21-1 with TRBJ2-7; the table's D gene call, TRBD2, was not cross checked with the DNA. TRBV21-1 is a documented pseudogene. This receptor was taken from a human donor in a cohort sampled during active COVID-19. CDR3 coding DNA: TGTGCCAGCAGCCAGACTAGCGGTGCCTACGAGCAGTACTTC. Its translation: CASSQTSGAYEQYF.